The 2 T cell receptor beta chains below all came from one sample that was sequenced in a study of monozygotic twins with cystic fibrosis. Using immunoSEQ multiplex PCR, the repertoire was profiled, and TCRdb retains in-frame clones only, with some absent. The sample carries about 22,000 clones, about 97% recorded once. What was sequenced was blood. All receptors derive from a girl aged 10-17 years with cystic fibrosis.

This chain uses TRBV28 with TRBJ2-1; TRBD1 aligns across 8 bases. This CDR3 is built from 20 residues. Looked up from germline, CDR1 is MDHEN and CDR2 is SYDVKM. After removal of 2 bases from V and 0 bases from J, the junction contained 15 bases not matched to a gene. The CDR3 DNA is TGTGCCAGCAGTTTAAGGTCATTCAGGGGGCGGATGAGCTCCTACAATGAGCAGTTCTTC. Residues: CASSLRSFRGRMSSYNEQFF.

The chain is built from TRBV18 and TRBJ2-1, with 8 positions matching TRBD2. The CDR3 spans 17 residues. Germline values: CDR1 KGHSH, CDR2 LQKENI. V lost 0 bases, J lost 5 bases, and 9 bases stayed unmatched. This chain's CDR3 is CASSPPRSGGVDNEQFF. DNA of the CDR3: TGTGCCAGCTCACCACCCCGCTCGGGAGGGGTCGACAATGAGCAGTTCTTC. The full variable domain, in which reference TRBV18 and TRBJ2-1 provide the parts outside the CDR3, is NAGVMQNPRHLVRRRGQEARLRCSPMKGHSHVYWYRQLPEEGLKFMVYLQKENIIDESGMPKERFSAEFPKEGPSILRIQQVVRGDSAAYFCASSPPRSGGVDNEQFFGPGTRLTVL.